This T cell receptor delta chain was profiled in a study of gamma-delta T cells after stem cell transplantation. This clone appeared a few times. A read error is the likely source, as a far larger clone sits one nucleotide away. TCRdb processed the RT-PCR reads again with the CATT caller. This table has about 570 delta-chain clones, about 17% appearing once. The CDR3 loop spans 18 amino acids. The V segment lost 4 bases and the J segment 0 bases; nucleotides outside the gene matches: 14. Germline V gives CDR1 TSWWSYY, CDR2 QGS. Source material: gamma-delta T cells. This clonotype was sampled from a human donor. It is not recorded whose cells these are; they may come from a transplant donor. The rearrangement joins TRDV1 to TRDJ1, with 7 bases identical to TRDD3. The CDR3 nucleotides read TGTGCTCTTGGGGGACTGGTCCCAAGGGGGGGATACACCGATAAACTCATCTTT. Its translation is CALGGLVPRGGYTDKLIF.